This T cell receptor (beta chain) was found in a study of T cell changes during pregnancy in multiple sclerosis. The germline V gene encodes CDR1 SEHNR and CDR2 FQNEAQ (reference sequence). V dropped 2 bases and J dropped 2 bases, with 11 bases sitting between them. This CDR3 is built from 15 residues. The table came from immunoSEQ multiplex PCR; TCRdb's copy has only in-frame clones and leaves some out. The sample yields approximately 48,000 clones, roughly 94% seen once. The chain couples TRBV7-9 to TRBJ2-3, with D hard to call. The origin of this receptor is a female donor with multiple sclerosis, enrolled in a pregnancy study. This specimen consisted of CD8+ T cells from peripheral blood mononuclear cells, obtained before pregnancy. The CDR3 loop is CASSLPRRLTDTQYF. In DNA, the CDR3 is TGTGCCAGCAGCTTACCTCGGCGACTCACAGATACGCAGTATTTT.